The clone carrying this T cell receptor (beta chain) was recorded a few times. Its antigen is unknown. These data are taken from a study of CD8+CD57+ T cells in acquired aplastic anemia. Whoever was chosen for sequencing had shown CD8+CD57+ cell expansion by flow cytometry. The enrolled patients all had severe acquired aplastic anemia. By the time of blood sampling, patients had still received no therapy. The V end was cut by 4 bases, the J end by 4 bases, with 6 bases between. The CDR3 has 11 amino acids. Germline V gives CDR1 DFQATT, CDR2 SNEGSKA (reference sequence). The use of genomic DNA as template underpinned the TCR beta VDJ and CDR3 profiling. TCRdb used MiXCR to reprocess the reads, holding one entry per CDR3 protein. This table has 190,000 or so distinct CDR3 sequences, 48% appearing once. Points from the study as a whole: Patients shared 25 to 35 CD8+ CDR3 sequences with controls. The CD8+ Simpson's diversity of patients and controls was not significantly different.

V usage is TRBV20-1 and J usage is TRBJ2-3, with D unclear. The source of this sequence is a human donor with aplastic anemia. Sequencing was carried out using sorted CD4+, CD8+, or CD8+CD57+ T cells (not recorded which) from PBMCs. The CDR3, as DNA: TGCAGTGCTAACCGGGCAGATACGCAGTATTTT. This codes for CSANRADTQYF.